The clone carrying this T cell receptor (beta chain) appeared once. Its specificity is not known. Germline-derived CDR1 and CDR2 are LNHDA and SQIVND (reference sequence). This CDR3 is 12 amino acids long. Trimming shortened V by 10 bases and J by 7 bases, and 16 bases separated the two germline ends. The sample is drawn from a study of cytomegalovirus exposure and HLA in healthy donors. PCR used 60 Vbeta primers and 13 Jbeta primers. Generated by immunoSEQ multiplex PCR, the TCRdb table keeps only in-frame clones and is missing some. Found here are 150,000 to 200,000 clones, around four fifths of them singletons; the top ten hold over 1.5%. Overall study findings and caveats: TCR beta chains numbering approximately 150 were designated cytomegalovirus-associated. Among TCR beta chains of equal frequency, HLA-associated ones were more clonally expanded in a later analysis. A reported reduction in N-insertions relative to the roughly 700-donor mean was seen in an Asian-associated ancestry cluster in a later analysis.

The TCR comes from a man aged 40-49 years in good health and CMV-seropositive. The sample was PBMCs. The chain links TRBV19 to TRBJ1-2; D is unclear. The CDR3 loop is CATAPLVGGYTF. As DNA, the CDR3 is TGTGCCACTGCGCCCCTGGTTGGTGGCTACACCTTC.